This T cell receptor beta chain was observed in a study of T cell repertoires in cytomegalovirus infection (dated by TCRdb to the late 2010s). Context from the whole study: Donor HLA type was relevant to the analysis, because carriage of CMV infection together with the matching HLA type was indicated by public TCR beta signatures. The study at large found these results: Cumulative frequency of public TCR beta family members discriminated carriers of CMV infection plus the relevant HLA type in this cohort and an independent approximately 340-donor cohort. The ex vivo response was dominated by HLA-C-restricted CMV-specific TCR beta clonotypes, and the single most frequent clonotype in two of eight donors was supplied by these HLA-C-restricted clonotypes.

For sequencing, an Illumina HiSeq 1500 was employed. The public sequencing data were trimmed at Q25 with fastp and processed into clonotypes with MiXCR by TCRdb, which kept only in-frame beta chains. Rows matching on CDR3 protein sequence are summarized as one entry with the most common DNA and genes. The sample table records roughly 320,000 distinct CDR3 sequences; around 9.5% of these occur just once. The ten largest clones add up to about 4.5% of the sample. V is cut by 2 bases and J by 2 bases, and the space between the germline ends is 9 bases. The CDR3 covers 14 residues, taking in both the cysteine and the phenylalanine. The retained sequence is limited to the CDR3, 42 bases, with the frame set at the first base. The germline V gene (reference sequence) sets CDR1 to MNHNY and CDR2 to SVGAGI. As concerns this clonotype: Its antigen remains undetermined. There are no base qualities to consult, and no much larger clone falls within one base.

The TCR was taken from a human donor in good health (CMV status not recorded). Some clones in this sample may be carry-over from other donors' samples. The sample was PBMCs. The chain uses TRBV6-6 and TRBJ2-5; possibly the D gene is TRBD1, per 5 matching bases. The CDR3 reads CASSYGHTQETQYF. The DNA is as follows: TGTGCCAGCAGTTACGGACACACTCAAGAGACCCAGTACTTC.